This TCR beta chain was recovered during a study of blood T cells in healthy people across ages. The study's findings and limits: The study found more naive CD4+ cells and higher diversity in long-lived than aged donors.

Peripheral blood, about 10 milliliters per donor, was collected. Total RNA amounts of at least 6 micrograms were extracted per sample. This CDR3 comprises 15 residues. Trimming cost V 1 base and J 13 bases, with 20 bases left between them. The V gene's germline CDR1 is SGHAT and CDR2 FQNNGV. This clonotype was detected a few times. Its antigen is not identified. A sample-barcoded 5' primer and a J-beta primer mix were used in a second PCR of about 7 to 12 cycles. Each cDNA molecule received a tag from a template-switch adaptor that had 12 random nucleotides. MiXCR, applied by TCRdb to the 5' RACE reads, yields one record per CDR3 protein. The data hold some 710,000 distinct CDR3 sequences, with 35% to 50% observed a single time.

Sequencing was done on a sample of blood. The chain employs TRBV11-2 and TRBJ2-4; unclear D gene. The clonotype comes from a man at least 80 years old in good health. The CDR3 DNA follows: TGTGCCAGCAGCTTAGGAGTGACCACTACGGGTGAGCAGTACTTC. It codes for CASSLGVTTTGEQYF.